Listed here are 13 T cell receptor beta chains from one sample, sequenced in a study of OX40 agonist ivuxolimab in advanced cancers. Here immunoSEQ multiplex PCR was the method, and the copy in TCRdb shows in-frame clones only, minus some. The table has about 110,000 clones, 91% seen once. Sequencing was performed on CD4+ or CD8+ T cells sorted from blood, taken in a trial of the OX40 agonist ivuxolimab. These receptors all come from an adult with an advanced solid tumor such as melanoma, head and neck, liver or kidney cancer.

The V call is TRBV19, the J call TRBJ1-2; no firm D call. The germline V gene encodes CDR1 LNHDA and CDR2 SQIVND (reference sequence). The CDR3 extends over 13 amino acids. V dropped 5 bases and J dropped 2 bases, with 9 bases sitting between them. The CDR3 DNA reads as TGTGCCAGTAGTCTCCGAGGGAACTATGGCTACACCTTC. It translates to CASSLRGNYGYTF.

The chain combines TRBV2 with TRBJ1-6; D might be TRBD1 (6 bases). CDR1 and CDR2 from the germline V gene are SNHLY and FYNNEI. V lost 6 bases to trimming and J lost 2 bases, with 8 bases between them. The CDR3 covers 14 residues. The CDR3 here is CASSRDTYNSPLHF. DNA for the CDR3: TGTGCCAGCAGCCGGGACACCTATAATTCACCCCTCCACTTT.

This CDR3 is CASSTIGAPRNSPLHF. CDR3 nucleotide sequence: TGTGCCAGTAGTACGATAGGGGCGCCGCGTAATTCACCCCTCCACTTT. V and J are TRBV19 and TRBJ1-6, with a weak D call TRBD1 (5 bases). Trimming pared 4 bases from V and 6 bases from J, leaving 16 bases between. The CDR3 runs 16 residues. CDR1 and CDR2 from the germline V gene are LNHDA and SQIVND (reference sequence).

This chain joins TRBV30 and TRBJ1-2; 8 bases are shared with TRBD1. CDR3 length equals 15 residues. Per germline, CDR1 GTSNPN and CDR2 SVGIG (reference sequence). Trimming cost V 2 bases and J 7 bases; bases outside gene matches: 12. The CDR3 spells CAWSQSPRQGIGYTF. CDR3 nucleotides: TGTGCCTGGAGTCAAAGCCCCCGACAGGGGATTGGCTACACCTTC.

The V call is TRBV11-2, the J call TRBJ2-5, with D possibly being TRBD1 or TRBD2 (5 bases each). CDR3 length: 15 residues. In germline, CDR1 is SGHAT, CDR2 FQNNGV. V dropped 3 bases and J dropped 1 base, with 12 bases sitting between them. The CDR3 DNA follows: TGTGCCAGCAGCTTGGGGGTTGGGGCCCAAGAGACCCAGTACTTC. Amino acids: CASSLGVGAQETQYF.

This clone came up a few times. The chain employs TRBV30 and TRBJ1-2, with unresolved D. The CDR3 has 13 amino acids. V lost 0 bases and J lost 4, with 9 bases in between. Germline loops: CDR1 GTSNPN, CDR2 SVGIG (reference sequence). CDR3 nucleotide sequence: TGTGCCTGGAGTGTAGAGCTTAGCTATGGCTACACCTTC. It translates to CAWSVELSYGYTF.

The chain has TRBV19 and TRBJ2-1; TRBD2 matches at 7 bases. After removal of 1 base from V and 0 bases from J, the junction contained 6 bases not matched to a gene. Germline V gene lookup returns CDR1 LNHDA and CDR2 SQIVND (reference sequence). This CDR3 spans 17 amino acids. CDR3 region: CASSIGPPSGSYNEQFF. DNA of the CDR3: TGTGCCAGTAGTATAGGACCCCCTAGCGGCTCCTACAATGAGCAGTTCTTC. Complete variable domain (other parts from reference TRBV19 and TRBJ2-1): DGGITQSPKYLFRKEGQNVTLSCEQNLNHDAMYWYRQDPGQGLRLIYYSQIVNDFQKGDIAEGYSVSREKKESFPLTVTSAQKNPTAFYLCASSIGPPSGSYNEQFFGPGTRLTVL.

The genes are TRBV6-5 and TRBJ1-1, with D possibly matching TRBD1 (6 bases). The V gene lost 6 bases and the J gene lost 0 bases, with 11 bases spanning the gap. CDR1 is MNHEY and CDR2 is SVGAGI in the germline V gene. The CDR3 spans 14 residues. CDR3 in DNA: TGTGCCAGCAGCCGAACAGGGATGAACACTGAAGCTTTCTTT. Its protein is CASSRTGMNTEAFF.

The chain links TRBV11-2 to TRBJ2-7; D possibly corresponds to TRBD1 (6 bases). Trimming removed 5 bases at V and 6 bases at J, with 14 bases between. This CDR3 has 13 amino acids. Looked up from germline, CDR1 is SGHAT and CDR2 is FQNNGV. The CDR3 reads CASSITGIREQYF. The CDR3 bases are TGTGCCAGCAGCATAACAGGGATTCGCGAGCAGTACTTC.

The chain employs TRBV6-1 and TRBJ1-2; D is possibly TRBD1 (6 bases). CDR1 is MNHNS, CDR2 SASEGT, per germline. The CDR3 is made up of 14 amino acids. V lost 6 bases to trimming and J lost 4 bases, with 15 bases between them. The chain's CDR3 is CASSEGQGSYGYTF. CDR3 DNA: TGTGCCAGCAGCGAGGGGCAGGGGAGCTATGGCTACACCTTC.

This chain links TRBV5-4 with TRBJ2-7; TRBD1 matches 9 bases. Germline values: CDR1 SGHNT, CDR2 YYREEE (reference sequence). Trimming took 2 bases from V and 6 from J; bases not matched to a gene: 9. This CDR3 comprises 15 residues. CDR3 protein: CASSFRQGEFLEQYF. The CDR3 coding sequence is TGTGCCAGCAGCTTCCGACAGGGGGAATTTCTCGAGCAGTACTTC.

The chain links TRBV5-6 to TRBJ1-1, with D perhaps matching TRBD1 (5 bases). The CDR3 totals 15 residues. From germline, CDR1 is SGHDT and CDR2 YYEEEE. The V gene lost 4 bases and the J gene lost 5 bases, with 18 bases spanning the gap. CDR3 protein: CASSRPGVQWTEAFF. Written as DNA, the CDR3 is TGTGCCAGCAGCAGGCCGGGGGTACAATGGACTGAAGCTTTCTTT.

This chain uses TRBV5-4 with TRBJ2-2; TRBD2 agrees at 11 bases. The germline V gene has CDR1 SGHNT and CDR2 YYREEE (reference sequence). The CDR3 has 16 amino acids. The V gene end was trimmed by 0 bases and the J gene end by 8 bases; junction bases not matched to a gene: 6. CDR3 DNA sequence: TGTGCCAGCAGCTTGGAGACTAGCGGGATAACAGGGGAGCTGTTTTTT. Protein product: CASSLETSGITGELFF. Combining the CDR3 with reference TRBV5-4 and TRBJ2-2 gives the whole variable domain ETGVTQSPTHLIKTRGQQVTLRCSSQSGHNTVSWYQQALGQGPQFIFQYYREEENGRGNFPPRFSGLQFPNYSSELNVNALELDDSALYLCASSLETSGITGELFFGEGSRLTVL.